This T cell receptor (beta chain) was recovered during a study of shared clonotypes between healthy human individuals (dated by TCRdb to between 2020 and 2021). For the study in its entirety: Two women and three men aged 18 to 49 years were included in the cohort. For each donor, CD4 naive and CD4 memory were each given three plates, CD8 naive was given two plates, and CD8 memory was given one plate. Blood TCR repertoires of a handful of healthy adults were deeply sequenced to estimate repertoire size and the extent of clonotype sharing between individuals. To increase sequencing depth and limit assay-specific biases, TCR repertoire library preparation and sequencing were carried out by different laboratories using diverse techniques. Per donor, leukapheresis produced somewhere between about 0.94 and 9.5 billion PBMCs.

Findings and caveats that apply to the study as a whole: Because the study included only a small number of donors, the genetic and exposure-history diversity represented was limited. Even with the large sequencing depth, rarefaction of the sorted-subset datasets indicated that sequencing was incomplete. Clonotypes shared by all four sorted-subset donors showed higher generation probabilities than non-shared clonotypes. Estimated clonotype richness was generally larger for naive than for memory subsets. Pairwise subsampling indicated that sequencing depth was expected to affect the degree of clonotype sharing among donors. Sampling was restricted to blood, and TCR repertoires in tissues likely differ from the TCR repertoires found in blood. Around 5% of naive CD4, approximately 3.7% of naive CD8, roughly 2.5% of memory CD4, and about 0.4% of memory CD8 clonotypes were shared across a few donors.

Using the deep immunoSEQ assay, multiplex PCR amplified TCR CDR3 regions from genomic DNA. For each cell subset, the extracted genomic DNA was distributed evenly across all wells of several immunoSEQ 96-well plates, and each plate served as one replicate. For sorted subsets, each replicate PCR was loaded with 200 ng genomic DNA, equivalent to roughly 30,000 T cell genomes. Purified libraries were measured with a Qubit 3.0 fluorometer, size-checked on a Bioanalyzer 2100, and measured again with the KAPA Library Quantification kit. Each immunoSEQ 96-well plate was sequenced on its own single-read 150-cycle Illumina NextSeq 550 flow cell. The paper's processing steps were these. The immunoSEQ output contained only junctional sequences without quality scores, so filtering could not match that applied to full-length reads. Sequences were annotated with PyIR, a Python wrapper for IgBLAST v1.9, and V/J genes and CDR3 were assigned using IMGT germline references. Reads were filtered out if the reads had weak V/J assignments (E-value above 1e-6), no CDR3, stop codons, out-of-frame junctions, or ambiguous translated residues. V3J clonotypes were defined by identical inferred V gene, J gene, and CDR3 amino acid sequence. Percentage overlap between repertoires was calculated by dividing the number of shared unique clonotypes by the size of the smaller repertoire. Three approaches were used to assess repertoire richness: RTK rarefaction, the Chao1 estimator, and Recon v2.1 estimates of unobserved clonotypes. Generation probabilities were computed with OLGA for all TCRbeta clonotypes obtained by the gDNA method from a few donors. TCRdb limited this immuneACCESS table to in-frame rearrangements with V and J called. A share of clones is missing; checked studies link under half to unresolved V genes, and the rest is unexplained. V and J calls and clone size follow that table, whereas D and trimming were derived from the DNA. Present in this sample are more than 2,000,000 clones, 85% to 95% of which were seen just once. The ten largest account for about 0.37% of the sample.

The CDR3 runs 14 residues from the cysteine to the phenylalanine. The entry retains the CDR3 DNA only, 42 bases that are in frame from base 1. The V and J ends are trimmed by 0 bases and 6 bases, leaving 13 bases between them. CDR1 and CDR2 are drawn from the germline V gene: SGHRS, YFSETQ. The donors were healthy, HIV-negative adults with no recently reported acute infections or vaccinations. Every donor was a Caucasian adult living in Nashville, Tennessee, USA. CD4+ T cells were enriched by magnetic negative selection, after which naive cells were positively selected on CD45RA and the negative fraction was taken as the memory subset. After blood collection by leukapheresis, PBMCs were isolated using Ficoll-Histopaque density gradient centrifugation and then cryopreserved in the vapor phase of liquid nitrogen. Analytical flow cytometry was used to check the purity and quantity of every magnetically sorted T cell population. Genomic DNA was isolated from each sorted fraction and quantified by UV absorbance on a Nanodrop 2000c.

Turning to this clone: Its specific antigen is unknown. Base-call qualities are not available, and no considerably larger clone is one nucleotide away.

The sequencing sample was made of naive CD4+ T cells from PBMCs. According to the study, the label for this sample's cell subset or site signals: CD45RA+ positively selected. The source of this sequence is a man aged 18 to 30 in good health. Some clones in this sample may be carry-over from other donors' samples. The V and J genes are TRBV5-1 and TRBJ2-7; the D gene cannot be named for sure. The CDR3 has the sequence CASSLAVSFGEQYF. The sequenced DNA is TGCGCCAGCAGCTTGGCGGTCAGCTTCGGCGAGCAGTACTTC. The full variable domain, completed from the reference TRBV5-1 and TRBJ2-7 proteins outside the CDR3, reads KAGVTQTPRYLIKTRGQQVTLSCSPISGHRSVSWYQQTPGQGLQFLFEYFSETQRNKGNFPGRFSGRQFSNSRSEMNVSTLELGDSALYLCASSLAVSFGEQYFGPGTRLTVT.